This T cell receptor (beta chain) was sequenced for a study of radiation and T cells in renal cell carcinoma. Assay used: immunoSEQ multiplex PCR; TCRdb lists only in-frame clones, some missing. The repertoire holds roughly 14,000 clones, 62% seen once, with roughly 18% in the top ten. Germline trimming cut 0 bases from V and 7 bases from J; bases unmatched to any gene: 6. In germline, CDR1 is SGHRS, CDR2 YFSETQ. This CDR3 is 16 amino acids long. This sample's treatment: treatment-naive control, cytoreductive nephrectomy. The patient's renal cell carcinoma had clear cell pathology. The sequence derives from a man aged 55 to 70 with renal cell carcinoma. V gene TRBV5-1 combines with J gene TRBJ2-2, with 10 bases lining up with TRBD2. Sequencing was performed on tumor tissue, taken from a patient whose treatment was nephrectomy without radiotherapy. CDR3 bases: TGCGCCAGCAGCTTGGGGCTAGCGGGAGCTAACGGGGAGCTGTTTTTT. Its protein is CASSLGLAGANGELFF.